Detailed here is one TCR beta chain. Method: immunoSEQ multiplex PCR; TCRdb's copy keeps in-frame clones and lacks some. The sample contains roughly 160,000 clones, almost 90% of which appear only once. This sample is part of a study of T cell responses to AZD1222 COVID-19 vaccine. The CDR3 is 14 residues long. With 2 bases removed from V and 6 bases from J, the gap between germline ends came to 13 bases. Germline V lookup: CDR1 SSHAT, CDR2 FNYEAQ (reference sequence). The TCR originated in an adult in good health. The starting material was peripheral blood, obtained on day 0 of AZD1222 vaccination. This chain connects TRBV7-7 to TRBJ2-5; a weak D match, TRBD1 (5 bases). The CDR3 sequence is CASSLKGPEKTQYF. The CDR3, as DNA: TGTGCCAGCAGCTTAAAGGGGCCTGAAAAGACCCAGTACTTC.